The clone carrying this T cell receptor beta chain appeared many times. The antigen is not known. The data originate from a study of T-cell reconstitution after alpha-beta-depleted transplantation in children. Whole-study results and caveats: As was reported, about two months after transplant, alpha-beta T cells came from several hundred expanded graft clones.

V lost 0 bases and J lost 0, with 16 bases in between. Per germline, CDR1 SGHRS and CDR2 YFSETQ. The CDR3 covers 19 residues. Using unique molecular identifiers, the investigators prepared the TCRbeta library. TCRdb re-derived calls from the PCR reads in MiXCR, one entry per CDR3 protein. There are roughly 70,000 distinct CDR3 sequences in the sample; just under 5% occur only once, and about 20% lies in the top ten. This sequence was found in a boy less than two years old who had a stem cell transplant for acute myeloid leukemia, so the T cells may come from the graft donor. The sequences come from PBMCs, mostly from graft donor cells, collected 180 days after TCRalphabeta/CD19-depleted stem cell transplant. This chain links TRBV5-1 with TRBJ2-6, with D uncertain. CDR3 DNA: TGCGCCAGCAGCTTGGGACCCCAGCAAGTTAGCTCTGGGGCCAACGTCCTGACTTTC. This encodes CASSLGPQQVSSGANVLTF.